Listed here is a single T cell receptor (beta chain). Germline CDR1 SGDLS, CDR2 YYNGEE. The V gene end was trimmed by 3 bases and the J gene end by 4 bases; junction bases not matched to a gene: 9. The CDR3 has 16 residues. The data were taken from a study of blood T cell repertoires in COVID-19. Study details: Whether acute or convalescent, the COVID-19 samples came from the United States, Italy and Spain.

The table came from immunoSEQ multiplex PCR; TCRdb's copy has only in-frame clones and leaves some out. The sample includes about 80,000 clones, about 70% of them seen just once. This sequence joins TRBV9 and TRBJ2-3, with TRBD2 identical over 9 bases. The sequence was collected from a man between 50 and 59 years old with active or convalescent COVID-19. Sample: peripheral blood. CDR3 DNA: TGTGCCAGCAGCGCAACGGGCGGGGGGGCTCCAGATACGCAGTATTTT. Protein sequence: CASSATGGGAPDTQYF.